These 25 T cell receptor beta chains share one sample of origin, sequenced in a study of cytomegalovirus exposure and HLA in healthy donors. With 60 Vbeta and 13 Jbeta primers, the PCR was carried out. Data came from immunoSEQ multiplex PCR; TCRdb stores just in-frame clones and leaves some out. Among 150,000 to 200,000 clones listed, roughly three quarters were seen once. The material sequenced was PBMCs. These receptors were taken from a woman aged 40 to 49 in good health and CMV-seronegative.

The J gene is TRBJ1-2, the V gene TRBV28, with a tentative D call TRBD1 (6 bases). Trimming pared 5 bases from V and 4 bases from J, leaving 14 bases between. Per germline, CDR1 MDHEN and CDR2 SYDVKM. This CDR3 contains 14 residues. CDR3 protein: CASSIDQGGYGYTF. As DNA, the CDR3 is TGTGCCAGCAGTATCGACCAAGGGGGCTATGGCTACACCTTC.

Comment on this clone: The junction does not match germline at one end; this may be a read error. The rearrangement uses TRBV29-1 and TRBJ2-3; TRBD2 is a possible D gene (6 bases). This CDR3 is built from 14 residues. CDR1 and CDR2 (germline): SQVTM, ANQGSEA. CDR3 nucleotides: TGCAGCGTGCGGGAACACGGCCGCACAGATACGCAGTGTTTT. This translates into CSVREHGRTDTQCF.

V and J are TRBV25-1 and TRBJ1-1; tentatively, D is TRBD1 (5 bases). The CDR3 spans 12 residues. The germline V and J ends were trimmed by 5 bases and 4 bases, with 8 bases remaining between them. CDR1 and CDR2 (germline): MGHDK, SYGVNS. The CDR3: CASSTGGTEAFF. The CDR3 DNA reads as TGTGCCAGCAGTACCGGGGGCACTGAAGCTTTCTTT.

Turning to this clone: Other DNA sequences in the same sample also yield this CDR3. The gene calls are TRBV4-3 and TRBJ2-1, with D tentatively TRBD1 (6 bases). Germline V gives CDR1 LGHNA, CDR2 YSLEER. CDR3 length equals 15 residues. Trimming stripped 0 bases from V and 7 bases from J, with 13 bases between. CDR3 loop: CASSQEVGRGNEQFF. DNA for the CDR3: TGCGCCAGCAGCCAAGAGGTGGGCAGGGGAAATGAGCAGTTCTTC.

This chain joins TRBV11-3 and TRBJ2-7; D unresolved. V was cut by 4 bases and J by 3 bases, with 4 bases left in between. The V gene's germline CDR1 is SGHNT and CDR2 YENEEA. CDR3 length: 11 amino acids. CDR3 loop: CASSSGYEQYF. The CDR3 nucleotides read TGTGCCAGCAGCTCAGGCTACGAGCAGTACTTC. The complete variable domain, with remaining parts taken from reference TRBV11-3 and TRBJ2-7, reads EAGVVQSPRYKIIEKKQPVAFWCNPISGHNTLYWYLQNLGQGPELLIRYENEEAVDDSQLPKDRFSAERLKGVDSTLKIQPAELGDSAVYLCASSSGYEQYFGPGTRLTVT.

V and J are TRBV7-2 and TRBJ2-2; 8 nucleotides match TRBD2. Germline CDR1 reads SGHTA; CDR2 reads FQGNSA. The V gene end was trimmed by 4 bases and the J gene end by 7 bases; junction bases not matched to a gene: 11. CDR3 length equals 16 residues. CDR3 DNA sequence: TGTGCCAGCAGCTCCAATCCGGGACTAGTGGTCGGGGAGCTGTTTTTT. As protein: CASSSNPGLVVGELFF. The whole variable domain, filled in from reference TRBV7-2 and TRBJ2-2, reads GAGVSQSPSNKVTEKGKDVELRCDPISGHTALYWYRQSLGQGLEFLIYFQGNSAPDKSGLPSDRFSAERTGGSVSTLTIQRTQQEDSAVYLCASSSNPGLVVGELFFGEGSRLTVL.

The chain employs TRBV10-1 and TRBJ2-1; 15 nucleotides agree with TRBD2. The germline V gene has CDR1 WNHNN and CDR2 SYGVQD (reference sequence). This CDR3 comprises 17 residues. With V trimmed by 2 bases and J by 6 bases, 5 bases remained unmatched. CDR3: CASSEGLAGGPGNEQFF. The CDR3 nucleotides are TGCGCCAGCAGTGAGGGACTAGCGGGGGGGCCAGGCAATGAGCAGTTCTTC.

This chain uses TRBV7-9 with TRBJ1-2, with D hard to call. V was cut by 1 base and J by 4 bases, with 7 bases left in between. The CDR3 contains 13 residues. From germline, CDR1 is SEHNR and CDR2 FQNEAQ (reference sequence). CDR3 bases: TGTGCCAGCAGCTTAGGTTCGGTCTATGGCTACACCTTC. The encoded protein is CASSLGSVYGYTF.

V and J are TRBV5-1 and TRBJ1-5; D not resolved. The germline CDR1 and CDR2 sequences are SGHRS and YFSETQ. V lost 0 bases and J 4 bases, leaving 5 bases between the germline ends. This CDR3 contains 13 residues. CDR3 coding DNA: TGCGCCAGCAGCTTGGACGCGAATCAGCCCCAGCATTTT. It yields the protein CASSLDANQPQHF.

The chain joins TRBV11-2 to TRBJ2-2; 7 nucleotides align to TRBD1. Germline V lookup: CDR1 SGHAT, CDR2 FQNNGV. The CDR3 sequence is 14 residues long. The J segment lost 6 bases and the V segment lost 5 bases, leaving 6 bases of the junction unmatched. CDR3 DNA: TGTGCCAGCAGCGCCGACAGGGTGGCCGGGGAGCTGTTTTTT. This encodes CASSADRVAGELFF. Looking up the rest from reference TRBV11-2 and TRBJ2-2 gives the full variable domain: EAGVAQSPRYKIIEKRQSVAFWCNPISGHATLYWYQQILGQGPKLLIQFQNNGVVDDSQLPKDRFSAERLKGVDSTLKIQPAKLEDSAVYLCASSADRVAGELFFGEGSRLTVL.

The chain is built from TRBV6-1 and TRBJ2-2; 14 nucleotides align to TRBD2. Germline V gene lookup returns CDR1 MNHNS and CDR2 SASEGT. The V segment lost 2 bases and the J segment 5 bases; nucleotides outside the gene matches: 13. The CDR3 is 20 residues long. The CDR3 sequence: CASSERLAGGPFVFTGELFF. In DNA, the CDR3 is TGTGCCAGCAGTGAACGACTAGCGGGAGGGCCTTTTGTATTTACCGGGGAGCTGTTTTTT.

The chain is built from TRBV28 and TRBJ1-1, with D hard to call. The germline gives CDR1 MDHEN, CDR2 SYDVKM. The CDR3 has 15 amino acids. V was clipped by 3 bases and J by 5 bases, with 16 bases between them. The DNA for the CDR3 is TGTGCCAGCAGTTTGTTGAACTATCCTGGGACTGAAGCTTTCTTT. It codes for CASSLLNYPGTEAFF.

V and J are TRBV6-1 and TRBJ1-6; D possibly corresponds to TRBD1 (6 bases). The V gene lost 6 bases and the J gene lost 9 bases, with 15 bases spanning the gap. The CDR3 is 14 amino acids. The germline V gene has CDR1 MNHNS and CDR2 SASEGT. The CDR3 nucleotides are TGTGCCAGCAGAGGGACACTGGGCGGTTCACCCCTCCACTTT. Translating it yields CASRGTLGGSPLHF.

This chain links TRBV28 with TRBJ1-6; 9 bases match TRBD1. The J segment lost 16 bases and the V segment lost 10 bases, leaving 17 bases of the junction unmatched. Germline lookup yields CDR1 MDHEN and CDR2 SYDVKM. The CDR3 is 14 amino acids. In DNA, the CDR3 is TGTGCCAATCCCACCGGGACAGGGAAGATCAAGCTCCACTTT. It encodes CANPTGTGKIKLHF.

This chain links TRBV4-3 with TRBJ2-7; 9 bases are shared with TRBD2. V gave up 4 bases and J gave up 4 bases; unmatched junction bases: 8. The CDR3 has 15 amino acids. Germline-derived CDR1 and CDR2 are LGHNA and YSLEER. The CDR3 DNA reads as TGCGCCAGCAGCCGCTTTGATAGCGGGAGTTACGAGCAGTACTTC. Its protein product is CASSRFDSGSYEQYF.

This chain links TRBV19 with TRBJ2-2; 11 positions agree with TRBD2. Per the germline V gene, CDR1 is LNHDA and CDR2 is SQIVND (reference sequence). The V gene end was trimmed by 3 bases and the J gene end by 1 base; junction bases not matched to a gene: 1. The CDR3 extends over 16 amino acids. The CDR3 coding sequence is TGTGCCAGTAGTATGGGACTAGCGGAGAACACCGGGGAGCTGTTTTTT. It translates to CASSMGLAENTGELFF. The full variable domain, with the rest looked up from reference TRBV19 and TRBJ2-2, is DGGITQSPKYLFRKEGQNVTLSCEQNLNHDAMYWYRQDPGQGLRLIYYSQIVNDFQKGDIAEGYSVSREKKESFPLTVTSAQKNPTAFYLCASSMGLAENTGELFFGEGSRLTVL.

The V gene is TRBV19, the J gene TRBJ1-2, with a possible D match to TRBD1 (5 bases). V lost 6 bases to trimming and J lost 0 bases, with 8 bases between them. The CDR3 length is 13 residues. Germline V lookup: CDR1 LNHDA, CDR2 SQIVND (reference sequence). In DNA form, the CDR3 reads TGTGCCAGTAGCTTCAGGGCTAACTATGGCTACACCTTC. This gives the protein CASSFRANYGYTF.

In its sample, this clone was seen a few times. CDR3 amino acids: CASSGAGLGEKLFF. CDR3 nucleotide sequence: TGTGCCAGCAGCGGCGCAGGGTTGGGTGAAAAACTGTTTTTT. V and J are TRBV7-2 and TRBJ1-4, with a possible D match to TRBD1 (5 bases). V was trimmed by 5 bases and J by 7 bases, leaving 14 bases between them. This CDR3 is 14 amino acids long. Germline-derived CDR1 and CDR2 are SGHTA and FQGNSA.

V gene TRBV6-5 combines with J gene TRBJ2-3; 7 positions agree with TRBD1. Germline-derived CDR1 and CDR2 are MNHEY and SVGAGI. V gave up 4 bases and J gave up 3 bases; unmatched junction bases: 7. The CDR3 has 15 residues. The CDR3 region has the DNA TGTGCCAGCAGTTCGACACAGGGGTGGACAGATACGCAGTATTTT. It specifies CASSSTQGWTDTQYF.

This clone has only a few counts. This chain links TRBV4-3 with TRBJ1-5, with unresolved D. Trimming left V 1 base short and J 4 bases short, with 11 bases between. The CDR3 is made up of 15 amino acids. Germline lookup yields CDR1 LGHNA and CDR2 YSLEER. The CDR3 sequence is CASSQGFDSNQPQHF. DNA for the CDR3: TGCGCCAGCAGCCAAGGATTCGACTCAAATCAGCCCCAGCATTTT.

In DNA form, the CDR3 reads TGTGCCAGCTCACCGGGACAGGAGGTCCCTGAAGCTTTCTTT. The encoded protein is CASSPGQEVPEAFF. The chain combines TRBV18 with TRBJ1-1; TRBD1 matches at 8 bases. CDR3 size: 14 residues. V trimming: 3 bases; J trimming: 6 bases; junction bases outside the gene matches: 6. CDR1 KGHSH and CDR2 LQKENI come from the germline V gene.

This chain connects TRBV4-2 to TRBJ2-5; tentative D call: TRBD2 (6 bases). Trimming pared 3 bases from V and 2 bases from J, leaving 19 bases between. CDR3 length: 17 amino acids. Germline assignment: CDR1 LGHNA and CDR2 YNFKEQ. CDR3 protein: CASSHEYSGIFQETQYF. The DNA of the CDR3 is TGTGCCAGCAGCCACGAATATAGCGGTATATTTCAAGAGACCCAGTACTTC.

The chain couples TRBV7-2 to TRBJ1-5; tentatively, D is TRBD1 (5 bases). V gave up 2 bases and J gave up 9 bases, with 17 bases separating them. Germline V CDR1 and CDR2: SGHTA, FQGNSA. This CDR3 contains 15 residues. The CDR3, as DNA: TGTGCCAGCAGCTTATCTTTTGGGGCACTTCGGCCCCAGCATTTT. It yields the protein CASSLSFGALRPQHF.

CDR3 loop: CATSGGGGGQYF. The CDR3 coding sequence is TGTGCCACCTCAGGCGGGGGAGGAGGGCAGTACTTC. The chain is built from TRBV6-1 and TRBJ2-7; TRBD2 agrees at 7 bases. The CDR3 spans 12 residues. Germline V gives CDR1 MNHNS, CDR2 SASEGT. V shed 10 bases and J 9 bases; nucleotides not matched to a gene: 12.

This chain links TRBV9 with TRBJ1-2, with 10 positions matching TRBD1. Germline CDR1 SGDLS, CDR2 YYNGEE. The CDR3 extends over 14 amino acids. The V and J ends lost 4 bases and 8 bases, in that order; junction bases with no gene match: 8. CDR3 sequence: CASSLGQGMPGYTF. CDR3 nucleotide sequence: TGTGCCAGCAGCTTGGGACAGGGGATGCCCGGCTACACCTTC.